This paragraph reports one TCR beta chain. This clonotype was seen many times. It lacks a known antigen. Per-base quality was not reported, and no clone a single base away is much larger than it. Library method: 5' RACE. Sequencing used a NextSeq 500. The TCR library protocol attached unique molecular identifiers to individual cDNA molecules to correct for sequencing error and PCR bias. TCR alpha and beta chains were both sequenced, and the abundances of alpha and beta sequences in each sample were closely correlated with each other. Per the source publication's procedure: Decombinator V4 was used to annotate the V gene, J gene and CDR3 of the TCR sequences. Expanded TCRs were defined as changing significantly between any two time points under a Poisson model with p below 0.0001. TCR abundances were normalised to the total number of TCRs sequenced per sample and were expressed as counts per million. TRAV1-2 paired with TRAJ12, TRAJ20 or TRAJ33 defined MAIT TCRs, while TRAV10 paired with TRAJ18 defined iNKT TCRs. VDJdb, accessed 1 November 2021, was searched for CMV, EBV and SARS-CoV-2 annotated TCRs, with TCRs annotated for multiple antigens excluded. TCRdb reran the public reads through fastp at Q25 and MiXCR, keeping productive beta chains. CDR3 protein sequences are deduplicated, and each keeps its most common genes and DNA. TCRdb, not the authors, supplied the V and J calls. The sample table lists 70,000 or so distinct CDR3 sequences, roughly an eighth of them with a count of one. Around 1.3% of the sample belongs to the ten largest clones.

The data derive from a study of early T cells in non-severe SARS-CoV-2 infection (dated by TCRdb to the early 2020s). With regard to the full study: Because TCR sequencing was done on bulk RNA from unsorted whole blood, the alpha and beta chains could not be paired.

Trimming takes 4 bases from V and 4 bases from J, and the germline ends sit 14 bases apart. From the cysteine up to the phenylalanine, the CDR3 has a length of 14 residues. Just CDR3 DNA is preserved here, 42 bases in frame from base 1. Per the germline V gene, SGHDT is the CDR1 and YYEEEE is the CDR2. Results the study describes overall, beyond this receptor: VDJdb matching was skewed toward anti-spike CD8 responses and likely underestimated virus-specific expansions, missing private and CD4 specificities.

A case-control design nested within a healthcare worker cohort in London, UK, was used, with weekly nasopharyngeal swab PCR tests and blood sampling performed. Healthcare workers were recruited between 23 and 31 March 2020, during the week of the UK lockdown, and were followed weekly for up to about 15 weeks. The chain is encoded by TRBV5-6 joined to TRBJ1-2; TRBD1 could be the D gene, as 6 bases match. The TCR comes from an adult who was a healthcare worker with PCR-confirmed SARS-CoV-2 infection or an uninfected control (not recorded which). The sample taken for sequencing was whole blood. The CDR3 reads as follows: CASSLWGPIYGYTF. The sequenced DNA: TGTGCCAGCAGCCTTTGGGGGCCCATCTATGGCTACACCTTC. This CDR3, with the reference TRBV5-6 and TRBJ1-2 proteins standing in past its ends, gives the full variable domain DAGVTQSPTHLIKTRGQQVTLRCSPKSGHDTVSWYQQALGQGPQFIFQYYEEEERQRGNFPDRFSGHQFPNYSSELNVNALLLGDSALYLCASSLWGPIYGYTFGSGTRLTVV.